The 22 T cell receptor beta chains reported below all come from one sample, sequenced in a study of T-cell reconstitution after alpha-beta-depleted transplantation in children. The TCRbeta library was prepared with unique molecular identifiers. MiXCR was run by TCRdb on the PCR reads, yielding one entry per CDR3 protein. Here the sample spans about 500,000 distinct CDR3 sequences, 9.5% to 12% being singletons. This sample comprised PBMCs, mostly from graft donor cells, obtained 180 days after TCRalphabeta/CD19-depleted stem cell transplant. The receptors shown here come from a female patient aged 2 to 10 who had a stem cell transplant for aplastic anemia, so the T cells may come from the graft donor.

This clonotype was observed at least ten times. The chain carries TRBV6-1 and TRBJ2-3, with 13 positions matching TRBD2. The trim removed 1 base at V and 5 bases at J, leaving 3 bases unmatched. This CDR3 has 16 residues. CDR1 is MNHNS and CDR2 is SASEGT in the germline V gene. The DNA of the CDR3 is TGTGCCAGCAGTGAAGATCGACTAGCGGGAGGAGATACGCAGTATTTT. It encodes CASSEDRLAGGDTQYF.

The CDR3 region is CAWGIVSSYNEQFF. DNA for the CDR3: TGTGCCTGGGGGATAGTAAGCTCCTACAATGAGCAGTTCTTC. V is TRBV30 and J is TRBJ2-1; D ambiguous. Trimming stripped 5 bases from V and 0 bases from J, with 11 bases between. Germline values: CDR1 GTSNPN, CDR2 SVGIG (reference sequence). CDR3 length: 14 residues. Based on the CDR3 plus reference TRBV30 and TRBJ2-1, the full variable domain is SQTIHQWPATLVQPVGSPLSLECTVEGTSNPNLYWYRQAAGRGLQLLFYSVGIGQISSEVPQNLSASRPQDRQFILSSKKLLLSDSGFYLCAWGIVSSYNEQFFGPGTRLTVL.

This clonotype occurred a few times. This rearrangement joins TRBV3-1 to TRBJ2-7; a weak D match, TRBD2 (5 bases). Germline assignment: CDR1 LGHDT and CDR2 YNNKEL (reference sequence). V was shortened by 0 bases and J by 2 bases, with 17 bases between the two germline ends. This CDR3 spans 17 amino acids. CDR3 nucleotides: TGTGCCAGCAGCCAAGAGTCTAGCTCCTATAATCCCTACGAGCAGTACTTC. Residues: CASSQESSSYNPYEQYF.

At least ten counts were recorded for this clonotype. V usage is TRBV7-2 and J usage is TRBJ1-4; 9 bases are a match to TRBD1. There are 14 residues in the CDR3. V lost 5 bases and J lost 5; bases outside the gene matches: 3. Germline V gives CDR1 SGHTA, CDR2 FQGNSA. CDR3 residues: CASSQDRGNEKLFF. The CDR3, as DNA: TGTGCCAGCAGCCAGGACAGGGGAAATGAAAAACTGTTTTTT.

The V call is TRBV5-1, the J call TRBJ2-7; TRBD1 might be the D (5 bases). The CDR3 runs 13 residues. V shed 4 bases and J shed 9 bases, with 17 bases lying between them. Germline V CDR1 and CDR2: SGHRS, YFSETQ. This CDR3 is CASSPHLQGTQYF. The CDR3 bases are TGCGCCAGCAGCCCACATCTTCAGGGAACGCAGTACTTC.

The CDR3 sequence is CAIKAGSYGYTF. The CDR3 nucleotides read TGTGCCATCAAAGCAGGGTCCTATGGCTACACCTTC. The chain has TRBV10-3 and TRBJ1-2; D perhaps matches TRBD1 (5 bases). CDR1 is ENHRY, CDR2 SYGVKD, per germline. The V and J ends lost 7 bases and 4 bases respectively, with 10 bases between them. The CDR3 loop spans 12 amino acids.

V is TRBV19 and J is TRBJ1-6; TRBD1 is a possible D gene (6 bases). The CDR3 is 14 residues long. Trimming left V 3 bases short and J 11 bases short, with 14 bases between. The germline V gene has CDR1 LNHDA and CDR2 SQIVND (reference sequence). CDR3 nucleotide sequence: TGTGCCAGTAGTATGAGGGACAACACGGCACCCCTCCACTTT. Translated: CASSMRDNTAPLHF.

This clonotype has just a few counts. V is TRBV11-1 and J is TRBJ2-7; TRBD2 matches at 13 bases. V lost 1 base, J lost 2 bases, and 17 bases stayed unmatched. Germline-derived CDR1 and CDR2 are SGHAT and FQDESV (reference sequence). CDR3 length equals 21 residues. In DNA, the CDR3 is TGTGCCAGCAGCTTAGATTGTGGGACTAGCGGGGAGCCTGAGGCCCCCTACGAGCAGTACGTC. As protein: CASSLDCGTSGEPEAPYEQYV.

The rearrangement joins TRBV4-2 to TRBJ2-7; the match to TRBD1 covers 10 bases. The germline V gene encodes CDR1 LGHNA and CDR2 YNFKEQ. The CDR3 contains 14 residues. V was clipped by 1 base and J by 6 bases; unmatched bases: 3. In DNA, the CDR3 is TGTGCCAGCAGCCAAGGACAGGGGGCAGGCGAGCAGTACGTC. Translating it yields CASSQGQGAGEQYV.

This clonotype was seen a few times. The rearrangement joins TRBV7-2 to TRBJ1-1; perhaps TRBD1 as D (6 bases). With 2 bases removed from V and 2 bases from J, the gap between germline ends came to 12 bases. The germline V gene encodes CDR1 SGHTA and CDR2 FQGNSA. CDR3 length: 15 amino acids. In nucleotides, the CDR3 is TGTGCCAGCAGCTTAATGGCCAGGGGAAACACTGAAGCTTTCTTT. Residues: CASSLMARGNTEAFF.

The V call is TRBV29-1, the J call TRBJ2-5; perhaps TRBD1 as D (6 bases). This CDR3 region has 13 residues. V lost 4 bases and J 6 bases, leaving 15 bases between the germline ends. Germline CDR1 and CDR2: SQVTM and ANQGSEA. CDR3 DNA: TGCAGCGTTGCAAGACAGGTTGAGAAGACCCAGTACTTC. Translating gives CSVARQVEKTQYF.

The chain joins TRBV15 to TRBJ2-1; D is uncertain. Germline-derived CDR1 and CDR2 are LNHNV and YYDKDF (reference sequence). Trimming shortened V by 8 bases and J by 4 bases, and 18 bases separated the two germline ends. This CDR3 contains 15 residues. Here the CDR3 reads CATCIVGREYNEQFF. CDR3 DNA sequence: TGTGCCACCTGCATCGTGGGAAGGGAATACAATGAGCAGTTCTTC.

V gene TRBV11-2 combines with J gene TRBJ2-5, with 8 bases lining up with TRBD1. The CDR3 has 17 amino acids. V gave up 2 bases and J gave up 4 bases; unmatched junction bases: 12. CDR1 and CDR2 (germline): SGHAT, FQNNGV. The CDR3 DNA follows: TGTGCCAGCAGCTTAACCCCAGGACAGGGTCTATTAGAGACCCAGTACTTC. Its protein product is CASSLTPGQGLLETQYF.

Only a few counts were recorded for this clonotype. The chain combines TRBV7-6 with TRBJ1-5; D remains unclear. Trimming took off 1 base at V and 6 bases at J, with 7 bases between the two ends. Germline assignment: CDR1 SGHVS and CDR2 FNYEAQ. The CDR3 has 13 amino acids. CDR3 sequence: CASSLEGIQPQHF. In nucleotides, the CDR3 is TGTGCCAGCAGCTTAGAGGGTATTCAGCCCCAGCATTTT.

This rearrangement joins TRBV6-1 to TRBJ2-7, with TRBD2 matching over 9 bases. Germline assignment: CDR1 MNHNS and CDR2 SASEGT. This CDR3 has 16 residues. V trimming: 4 bases; J trimming: 5 bases; junction bases outside the gene matches: 12. The CDR3 DNA is TGTGCCAGCAGTGGGCACTGGACTAGCGTTGTCAACGAGCAGTACTTC. Protein sequence: CASSGHWTSVVNEQYF.

This clonotype was detected only a few times. This chain joins TRBV7-2 and TRBJ2-5; TRBD1 aligns across 9 bases. The length of the CDR3 is 15 residues. Germline V gives CDR1 SGHTA, CDR2 FQGNSA. The ends lost 1 base at V and 3 bases at J; junction bases unmatched: 3. The CDR3 sequence: CASSLGGDREETQYF. CDR3 coding DNA: TGTGCCAGCAGCTTAGGGGGGGACAGGGAAGAGACCCAGTACTTC.

This clonotype has more than one count but fewer than ten. The chain links TRBV6-5 to TRBJ2-7, with D possibly TRBD1 on 6 matching bases. Per germline, CDR1 MNHEY and CDR2 SVGAGI. Trimming pared 5 bases from V and 4 bases from J, leaving 9 bases between. The CDR3 runs 12 residues. CDR3 amino acids: CASSHGQYEQYF. The CDR3 nucleotides are TGTGCCAGCAGTCATGGACAGTACGAGCAGTACTTC.

V usage is TRBV7-2 and J usage is TRBJ2-7; 9 positions match TRBD1. Trimming at V came to 5 bases and at J to 4 bases, leaving 9 bases not matched to a gene. Germline V gene data show CDR1 as SGHTA and CDR2 as FQGNSA. There are 15 residues in the CDR3. The CDR3 DNA reads as TGTGCCAGCAGCCCCCAGGGACAGGGCAATTACGAGCAGTACTTC. It yields the protein CASSPQGQGNYEQYF.

This clonotype was recorded at least ten times. The chain couples TRBV5-1 to TRBJ2-1; D is tentatively TRBD1 or TRBD2 (5 bases each). V dropped 8 bases and J dropped 8 bases, with 14 bases sitting between them. Germline-derived CDR1 and CDR2 are SGHRS and YFSETQ. CDR3 length equals 12 residues. The CDR3 nucleotides read TGCGCCAGTAGAACAGGAGGCGATGAGCAGTTCTTC. Encoded protein: CASRTGGDEQFF.

This sequence joins TRBV20-1 and TRBJ2-7, with TRBD2 matching over 14 bases. V shed 6 bases, J shed 3 bases, and the junction held 7 bases outside the gene matches. The CDR3 runs 15 residues. CDR1 DFQATT and CDR2 SNEGSKA come from the germline V gene (reference sequence). The CDR3 here is CSARGLAGVYYEQYF. The CDR3 region has the DNA TGCAGTGCCAGGGGACTAGCGGGAGTGTACTACGAGCAGTACTTC.

This clonotype has more than one count but fewer than ten. The CDR3 nucleotides are TGTGCCAGCAGCTTACAGGGGCTAGGTGAAAAACTGTTTTTT. Translating gives CASSLQGLGEKLFF. V gene TRBV7-9 combines with J gene TRBJ1-4, with TRBD1 as a possible D gene (6 bases). The germline V gene has CDR1 SEHNR and CDR2 FQNEAQ (reference sequence). V dropped 2 bases and J dropped 7 bases, with 11 bases sitting between them. CDR3 size: 14 residues.

The chain uses TRBV29-1 and TRBJ2-5; tentative D call: TRBD1 (6 bases). The CDR3 has 13 amino acids. The germline V and J ends were trimmed by 7 bases and 2 bases, with 14 bases remaining between them. Germline CDR1 SQVTM, CDR2 ANQGSEA. As DNA, the CDR3 is TGCAGCGCCTACAGGGAGCCGCAAGAGACCCAGTACTTC. Translating gives CSAYREPQETQYF.